These 11 T cell receptor beta chains were sequenced from one sample in a study of T cell repertoires in cytomegalovirus infection. TCRdb recomputed calls from the reads with MiXCR, one row per CDR3 protein. The sample includes 360,000 or so distinct CDR3 sequences, roughly 36% of them seen just once. What these receptors recognize is not known. Sequencing used cultured PBMCs, obtained from culture after CMV antigen stimulation. Receptors were obtained from a human donor in good health (CMV status not recorded). Some clones in this sample may be carry-over from other donors' samples.

The chain couples TRBV2 to TRBJ2-1, with D perhaps matching TRBD2 (6 bases). Germline V gene lookup returns CDR1 SNHLY and CDR2 FYNNEI. Trimming removed 7 bases from V and 4 bases from J, with 20 bases in between. This CDR3 spans 16 amino acids. CDR3 sequence: CASTPAAGGGYNEQFF. Here the CDR3 DNA reads TGTGCCAGCACACCGGCGGCAGGTGGAGGGTACAATGAGCAGTTCTTC.

The chain combines TRBV11-3 with TRBJ2-2; D unclear. CDR1 is SGHNT, CDR2 YENEEA, per germline. The germline V and J ends were trimmed by 3 bases and 0 bases, with 8 bases remaining between them. The CDR3 runs to 15 residues. The CDR3 DNA reads TGTGCCAGCAGCTTTCAAGGGACGAACACCGGGGAGCTGTTTTTT. It translates to CASSFQGTNTGELFF.

The chain is built from TRBV7-2 and TRBJ2-3, with a possible D match to TRBD2 (6 bases). CDR3 length: 14 residues. V was pared by 5 bases and J by 2 bases, with 11 bases between. Germline V gives CDR1 SGHTA, CDR2 FQGNSA. Here the CDR3 reads CASSRWEATDTQYF. CDR3 DNA sequence: TGTGCCAGCAGCCGGTGGGAGGCCACAGATACGCAGTATTTT.

J is TRBJ2-6 and V is TRBV12-3 or TRBV12-4; maybe TRBD2 (5 bases). This CDR3 is 15 amino acids long. With 9 bases removed from V and 1 base from J, the gap between germline ends came to 13 bases. The CDR3 reads CASRAEGSGANVLTF. CDR3 in DNA: TGTGCCAGTCGTGCCGAGGGATCTGGGGCCAACGTCCTGACTTTC.

This clonotype was seen more than once but under ten times. The chain recombines TRBV19 with TRBJ1-1; D gene uncertain. There are 13 residues in the CDR3. Trimming left V 3 bases short and J 5 bases short, with 10 bases between. CDR1 and CDR2 from the germline V gene are LNHDA and SQIVND (reference sequence). The DNA for the CDR3 is TGTGCCAGTAGTATTGGATTAAGGACTGAAGCTTTCTTT. Its protein product is CASSIGLRTEAFF.

The V and J genes are TRBV12-3 or TRBV12-4 and TRBJ1-5; D is possibly TRBD1 (5 bases). V was cut by 2 bases and J by 7 bases, with 9 bases left in between. This CDR3 contains 13 residues. The CDR3 here is CASSLRGEQPQHF. DNA of the CDR3: TGTGCCAGCAGTTTACGAGGGGAACAGCCCCAGCATTTT.

This chain uses TRBV10-2 with TRBJ2-7, with D possibly matching TRBD2 (5 bases). V was cut by 4 bases and J by 5 bases, with 12 bases left in between. This CDR3 spans 13 amino acids. CDR1 is WSHSY and CDR2 is SAAADI in the germline V gene. The CDR3 loop is CASSVGSAHEQYV. CDR3 in DNA: TGCGCCAGCAGTGTTGGTAGCGCTCACGAGCAGTACGTC.

The V call is TRBV11-2, the J call TRBJ2-7; the D is unclear. This CDR3 contains 14 residues. V was shortened by 1 base and J by 2 bases, with 9 bases between the two germline ends. The V gene's germline CDR1 is SGHAT and CDR2 FQNNGV. The CDR3 DNA reads TGTGCCAGCAGCTTAGGACCAGGCGCCTACGAGCAGTACTTC. It encodes CASSLGPGAYEQYF.

The genes are TRBV4-1 and TRBJ2-3, with D hard to call. The V gene's germline CDR1 is MGHRA and CDR2 YSYEKL. This CDR3 contains 16 residues. V gave up 1 base and J gave up 3 bases, with 14 bases separating them. The DNA for the CDR3 is TGCGCCAGCAGCCAAGTACTGAGCCTTGGGACAGATACGCAGTATTTT. Translating it yields CASSQVLSLGTDTQYF.

This clonotype showed up just a few times. The gene calls are TRBV7-2 and TRBJ2-1, with 12 nucleotides matching TRBD2. Trimming cost V 6 bases and J 6 bases; bases outside gene matches: 6. In germline, CDR1 is SGHTA, CDR2 FQGNSA. This CDR3 is built from 15 residues. CDR3 amino acids: CASSRLAGERNEQFF. Here the CDR3 DNA reads TGTGCCAGCAGTAGACTAGCGGGAGAACGCAATGAGCAGTTCTTC.

CDR3 sequence: CASSQRRSDYNEQFF. As DNA, the CDR3 is TGTGCCAGCAGTCAAAGGAGGTCTGACTACAATGAGCAGTTCTTC. The chain joins TRBV7-2 to TRBJ2-1; D is perhaps TRBD2 (5 bases). The V gene's germline CDR1 is SGHTA and CDR2 FQGNSA. The V and J ends lost 6 bases and 3 bases respectively, with 15 bases between them. The CDR3 sequence is 15 residues long.